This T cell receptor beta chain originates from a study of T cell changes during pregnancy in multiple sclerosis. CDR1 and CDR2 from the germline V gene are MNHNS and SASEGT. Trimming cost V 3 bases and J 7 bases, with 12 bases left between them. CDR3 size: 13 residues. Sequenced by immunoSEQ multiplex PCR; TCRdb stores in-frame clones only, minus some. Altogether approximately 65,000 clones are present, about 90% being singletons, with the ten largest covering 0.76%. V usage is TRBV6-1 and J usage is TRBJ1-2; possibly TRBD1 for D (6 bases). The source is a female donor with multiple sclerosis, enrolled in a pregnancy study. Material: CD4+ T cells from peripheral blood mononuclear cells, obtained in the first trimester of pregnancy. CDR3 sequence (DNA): TGTGCCAGCAGTGATGGACAGTTAGGTGGCTACACCTTC. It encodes CASSDGQLGGYTF.